The clone carrying this TCR beta chain has at least ten counts. This record comes from a study of T cells in Graves' hyperthyroidism and ophthalmopathy. The germline V gene encodes CDR1 MNHNS and CDR2 SASEGT. The CDR3 extends over 17 amino acids. V shed 5 bases and J shed 0 bases, with 17 bases lying between them. RNA transcripts yielded amplified TCR beta CDR3 regions. Using the HTBI primer set, a first-round RT-PCR was run on the TCR CDR3. TCRdb recomputed calls from the multiplex PCR reads with MiXCR, one row per CDR3 protein. The repertoire holds about 590,000 distinct CDR3 sequences, with 15% to 17% as singletons.

The sequence derives from a woman aged 25-40 years with Graves' hyperthyroidism. The rearrangement links TRBV6-1 to TRBJ2-1, with TRBD2 as a possible D gene (7 bases). The sample consisted of blood. CDR3 sequence reads: CASSFAPAGASYNEQFF. Here the CDR3 DNA reads TGTGCCAGCAGTTTCGCACCCGCGGGGGCCTCCTACAATGAGCAGTTCTTC.